This T cell receptor (beta chain) was recovered during a study of blood T cells in healthy people across ages. A J-beta primer mix and a sample-barcoded 5' primer were used in a second PCR of about 7 to 12 cycles. The authors tagged each cDNA molecule using a template-switch adaptor with 12 random nucleotides. TCRdb re-derived calls from the 5' RACE reads in MiXCR, one entry per CDR3 protein. Found here are around 500,000 distinct CDR3 sequences, 40% to 55% of them singletons; the top ten hold just under 25%. Notes on the study in general: Across samples, TCR beta diversity tracked strongly with naive T cell percentage. Per million T cells, TCR beta diversity dropped about linearly as age rose.

In regard to this clonotype: Its specificity is unknown. The junction differs from germline at one of its ends, possibly a read error.

There were healthy Caucasian individuals from Russia, aged roughly 6 to 100, serving as donors. The sample consisted of blood. This receptor was taken from an elderly man in good health.

CDR3 amino acids: CACRGPADTQYF. Here the CDR3 DNA reads TGTGCCTGCAGGGGGCCGGCAGATACGCAGTATTTT. The chain combines TRBV11-2 with TRBJ2-3, with 8 bases lining up with TRBD1. The CDR3 is 12 residues long. The germline CDR1 and CDR2 sequences are SGHAT and FQNNGV.